The T cell receptor beta chain described here comes from a study of post-analysis software for immune sequencing data. Looked up from germline, CDR1 is SGHRS and CDR2 is YFSETQ. CDR3 length: 14 amino acids. With V trimmed by 9 bases and J by 10 bases, 12 bases remained unmatched. Unique molecular identifiers were present in the TCR beta cDNA libraries. TCRdb independently ran MiXCR on the PCR reads; one entry per CDR3 protein. The table records 650,000 to 850,000 distinct CDR3 sequences, under 70% of them present only once. The count of this clonotype is one. Antigen: not known. Study-wide findings and caveats: With TRBV5-6, TRBV5-1 and TRBV20-1 included, roughly five TRBV segments were more frequent in patients than in controls.

The origin of this receptor is a girl aged 10-17 years with multiple sclerosis. Sequences were obtained from blood. V and J are TRBV5-1 and TRBJ2-1; 11 nucleotides match TRBD2. The CDR3 here is CATGTSGPVGEQFF. The DNA of the CDR3 is TGCGCCACCGGGACTAGCGGCCCGGTAGGCGAGCAGTTCTTC.